These T cell receptor beta chains were read from a single sample in a study of beta chain features in type 1 diabetes. Assay: immunoSEQ multiplex PCR; the TCRdb copy retains only in-frame clones and omits some. This table holds around 150,000 clones, around 8.4% found once. Sequenced material: central memory CD4+ T cells from blood. These receptors came from a woman under 30 with type 1 diabetes. The conserved cysteine and the conserved F or W are not part of the CDR3 here. Fields, in order: V gene, CDR3 protein.

TRBV27 | ASSLNEAGGEQY
TRBV5-4 | ASSVQGSFLDTQY
TRBV27 | ASSLRNRGYEQY
TRBV15 | ATSRFRTGGYGYT
TRBV5-6 | ASSRGQIGYT
TRBV5-8 | ASSGGTAALGNQPQH
TRBV4-3 | ASSQLEGAYNEQF
TRBV29-1 | SVEDRIDTEAF
TRBV11-3 | ASRRRDPTDTQY
TRBV29-1 | SVGQNHNEKLF
TRBV18 | ASSPPQTGGYT
TRBV15 | ATSRDLTGDRLF
TRBV25-1 | ASSQTVRAADTQY
TRBV28 | ASSPFPGQGDTQY
TRBV15 | ATSSPSLDTQY
TRBV5-4 | ASSLNRGSYNEQF
TRBV18 | ASSRLRQETQY
TRBV2 | AKGDNEQF
TRBV11-2 | ARPSRGPHNEQF
TRBV6-5 | ASRAGTGGEQY
TRBV5-4 | ASSGRGGVYEQY
TRBV5-1 | ASSLAGRATEAF
TRBV7-3 | ASSSTSTDTQY
TRBV4-3 | ASSLVTGSDTQY
TRBV28 | ASSSPAGGWETQY